This T cell receptor (beta chain) was recovered during a study of PD-1 blockade in classical Hodgkin lymphoma. All patients experienced relapse after autologous stem cell transplantation, and brentuximab vedotin exposure was variable. Repertoires were generated with immunoSEQ multiplex PCR, while TCRdb's copy carries only in-frame clones and drops some. Of approximately 58,000 clones in the sample, approximately 90% were seen once. Unmatched junction bases numbered 2, after V lost 2 bases and J lost 7 bases. Germline assignment: CDR1 MNHNY and CDR2 SVGAGI (reference sequence). CDR3 size: 15 residues.

Sequencing used peripheral blood mononuclear cells (PBMCs), obtained before the second cycle of nivolumab. The rearrangement joins TRBV6-6 to TRBJ2-1, with 13 nucleotides matching TRBD2. This clonotype was sampled from a human donor with classical Hodgkin lymphoma. The CDR3 region has the DNA TGTGCCAGCAGTTACCAGACTAGCGGGGGGAATGAGCAGTTCTTC. This sequence encodes CASSYQTSGGNEQFF.